This entry describes one T cell receptor (beta chain). Its antigen is still unknown. The read comes to an end 3 residues before the CDR3 does, leaving the germline J gene to fill in the end. These data come from a study of T cells in women clearing cervical HPV infection. Across the study: Donors had HPV16-related CIN3 or worse; 2 had invasive cancer. Findings and caveats of the study: Associations may precede or follow infection; HPV-specific or memory T cells were not isolated. CIN3+ cases had significantly higher TCR richness than controls; evenness did not differ.

Repertoires were generated with immunoSEQ multiplex PCR, while TCRdb's copy carries only in-frame clones and drops some. The sample holds about 22,000 clones. Germline V gene sequence: CDR1 MNHNS, CDR2 SASEGT. The CDR3 runs 15 residues. The genes are TRBV6-1 and TRBJ2-3; 8 bases agree with TRBD1. This receptor was obtained from a woman between 18 and 70 years old with a cervical HPV16 infection that either progressed to CIN3+ or cleared (not recorded which). The sample consisted of blood buffy coat. The part of the CDR3 DNA that was read is TGTGCCAGCAGTGAAGGGACAGGGATACAAGAGACG. Translation gives CASSEGTGIQET. The full CDR3 protein is CASSEGTGIQETQYF.